What follows describes a single T cell receptor (beta chain). Its antigen remains unknown. This entry comes from a study of cytomegalovirus exposure and HLA in healthy donors. Broader study findings: The authors listed 150 to 200 TCR beta chains as cytomegalovirus-associated. In a later analysis, parvovirus B19, influenza, CMV and Epstein-Barr virus appeared linked to several top co-occurrence clusters.

CDR1 and CDR2 from the germline V gene are LNHDA and SQIVND (reference sequence). The CDR3 has 15 residues. The V end lost 2 bases, the J end lost 4 bases, and 12 bases lay between the germline ends. The PCR was carried out with 60 Vbeta primers and 13 Jbeta primers. Authors' data handling: About 10 million of some 80 million unique TCR beta chains were shared, per a later count. Clones were sequenced by immunoSEQ multiplex PCR, and TCRdb holds only the in-frame ones, with some missing. Clone size and the V and J calls come from that table; the DNA yielded D and trimming. The repertoire consists of 150,000 to 200,000 clones, with about 84% occurring once and the leading ten covering 4.8%.

Sequenced input: PBMCs. This sequence was found in a man younger than 35 in good health and CMV-seronegative. The rearrangement links TRBV19 to TRBJ1-3; D ambiguous. CDR3 nucleotide sequence: TGTGCCAGTAGTATACTACAGCCGCTCGGAAACACCATATATTTT. Translating it yields CASSILQPLGNTIYF.